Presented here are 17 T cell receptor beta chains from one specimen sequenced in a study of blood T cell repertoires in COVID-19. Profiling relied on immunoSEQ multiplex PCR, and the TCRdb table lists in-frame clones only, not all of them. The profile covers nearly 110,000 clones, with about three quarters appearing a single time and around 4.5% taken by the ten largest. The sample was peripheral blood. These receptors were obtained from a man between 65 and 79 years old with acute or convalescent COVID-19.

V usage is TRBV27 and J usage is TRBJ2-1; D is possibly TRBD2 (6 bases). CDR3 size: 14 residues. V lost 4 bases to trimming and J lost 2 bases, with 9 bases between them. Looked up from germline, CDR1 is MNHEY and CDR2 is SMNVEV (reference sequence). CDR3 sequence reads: CASSYGGTYNEQFF. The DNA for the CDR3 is TGTGCCAGCAGTTACGGGGGAACCTACAATGAGCAGTTCTTC.

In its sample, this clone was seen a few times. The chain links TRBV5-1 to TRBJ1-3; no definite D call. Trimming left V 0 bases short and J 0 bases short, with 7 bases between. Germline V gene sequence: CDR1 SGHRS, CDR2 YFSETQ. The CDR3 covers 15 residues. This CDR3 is CASSLAPGSGNTIYF. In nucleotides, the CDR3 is TGCGCCAGCAGCTTGGCTCCAGGCTCTGGAAACACCATATATTTT.

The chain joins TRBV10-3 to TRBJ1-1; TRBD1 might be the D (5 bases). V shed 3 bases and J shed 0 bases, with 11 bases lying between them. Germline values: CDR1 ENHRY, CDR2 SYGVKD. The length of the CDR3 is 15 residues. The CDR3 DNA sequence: TGTGCCATCAGTGATTTGGGCAGGGTGAACACTGAAGCTTTCTTT. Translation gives CAISDLGRVNTEAFF.

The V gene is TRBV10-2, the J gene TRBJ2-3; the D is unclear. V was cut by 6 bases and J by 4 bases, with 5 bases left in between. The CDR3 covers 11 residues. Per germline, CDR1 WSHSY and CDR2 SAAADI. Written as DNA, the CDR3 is TGCGCCAGCAGGCGGTCAGATACGCAGTATTTT. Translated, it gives CASRRSDTQYF.

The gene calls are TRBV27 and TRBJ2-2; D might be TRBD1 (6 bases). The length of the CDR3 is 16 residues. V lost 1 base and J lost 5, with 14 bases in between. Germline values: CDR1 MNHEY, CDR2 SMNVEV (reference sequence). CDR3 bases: TGTGCCAGCAGTTTATTTAGTCAGGGGTATACCGGGGAGCTGTTTTTT. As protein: CASSLFSQGYTGELFF.

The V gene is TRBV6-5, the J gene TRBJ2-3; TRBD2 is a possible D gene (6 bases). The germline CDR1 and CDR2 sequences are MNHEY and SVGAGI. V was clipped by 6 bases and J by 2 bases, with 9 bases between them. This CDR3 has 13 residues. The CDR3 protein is CASRRDVTDTQYF. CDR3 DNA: TGTGCCAGCAGGCGGGACGTCACAGATACGCAGTATTTT.

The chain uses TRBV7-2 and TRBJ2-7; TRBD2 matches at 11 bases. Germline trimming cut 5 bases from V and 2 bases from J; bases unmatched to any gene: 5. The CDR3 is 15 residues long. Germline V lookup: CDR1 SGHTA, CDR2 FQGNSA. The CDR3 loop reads CASSRTSGPTYEQYF. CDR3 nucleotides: TGTGCCAGCAGCCGGACTAGCGGGCCTACCTACGAGCAGTACTTC.

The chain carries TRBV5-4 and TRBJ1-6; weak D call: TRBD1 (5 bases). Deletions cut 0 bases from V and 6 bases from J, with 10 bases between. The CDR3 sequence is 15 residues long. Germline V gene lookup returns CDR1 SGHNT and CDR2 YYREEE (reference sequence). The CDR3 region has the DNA TGTGCCAGCAGCTTGGGGCAGGGTGTTAATTCACCCCTCCACTTT. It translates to CASSLGQGVNSPLHF.

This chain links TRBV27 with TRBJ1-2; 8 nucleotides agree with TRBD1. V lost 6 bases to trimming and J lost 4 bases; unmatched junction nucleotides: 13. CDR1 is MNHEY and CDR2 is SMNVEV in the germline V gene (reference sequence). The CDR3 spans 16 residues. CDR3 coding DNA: TGTGCCAGCAGCCCCGCAGGAGAAGACAGGGGCTATGGCTACACCTTC. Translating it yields CASSPAGEDRGYGYTF.

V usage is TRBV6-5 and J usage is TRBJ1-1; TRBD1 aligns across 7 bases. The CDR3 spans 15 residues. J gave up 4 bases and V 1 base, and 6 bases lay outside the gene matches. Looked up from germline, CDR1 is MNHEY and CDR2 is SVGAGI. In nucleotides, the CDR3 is TGTGCCAGCAGTTACTTTTCACAGGGGACCACTGAAGCTTTCTTT. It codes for CASSYFSQGTTEAFF.

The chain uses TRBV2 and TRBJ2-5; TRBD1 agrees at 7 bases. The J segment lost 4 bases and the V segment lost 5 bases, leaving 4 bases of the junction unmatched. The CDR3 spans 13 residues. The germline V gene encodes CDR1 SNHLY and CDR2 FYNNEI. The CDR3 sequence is CASSSDRAETQYF. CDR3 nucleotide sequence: TGTGCCAGCAGTTCTGACAGGGCAGAGACCCAGTACTTC.

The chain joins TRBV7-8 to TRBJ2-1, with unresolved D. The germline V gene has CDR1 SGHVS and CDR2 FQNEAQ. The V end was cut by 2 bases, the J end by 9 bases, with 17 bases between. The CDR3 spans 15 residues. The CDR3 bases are TGTGCCAGCAGCTTAAGTAACGGCGGAGTGAGTGAGCAGTTCTTC. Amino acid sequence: CASSLSNGGVSEQFF.

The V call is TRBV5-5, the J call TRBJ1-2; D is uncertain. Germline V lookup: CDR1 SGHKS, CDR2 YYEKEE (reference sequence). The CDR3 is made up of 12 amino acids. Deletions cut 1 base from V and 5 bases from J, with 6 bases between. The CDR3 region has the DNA TGTGCCAGCAGCTTGACATTGTATGGCTACACCTTC. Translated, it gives CASSLTLYGYTF.

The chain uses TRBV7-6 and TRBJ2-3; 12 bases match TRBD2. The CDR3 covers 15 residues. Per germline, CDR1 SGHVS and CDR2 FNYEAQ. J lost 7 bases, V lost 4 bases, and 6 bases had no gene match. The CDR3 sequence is CASSSSSGGGHTQYF. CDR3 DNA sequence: TGTGCCAGCAGCTCTTCTAGCGGGGGGGGGCATACGCAGTATTTT.

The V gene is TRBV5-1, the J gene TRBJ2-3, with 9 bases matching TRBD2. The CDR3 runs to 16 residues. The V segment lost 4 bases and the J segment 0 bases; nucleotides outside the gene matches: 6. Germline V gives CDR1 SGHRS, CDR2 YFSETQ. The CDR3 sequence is CASSLLAGSSTDTQYF. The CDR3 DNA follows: TGCGCCAGCAGCCTTCTAGCGGGGTCTAGCACAGATACGCAGTATTTT.

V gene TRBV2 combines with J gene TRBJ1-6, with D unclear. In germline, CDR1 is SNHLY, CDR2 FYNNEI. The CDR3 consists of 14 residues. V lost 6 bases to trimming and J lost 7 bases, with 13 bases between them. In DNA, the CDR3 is TGTGCCAGCAGGGCCGACGGGGTGAATTCACCCCTCCACTTT. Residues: CASRADGVNSPLHF. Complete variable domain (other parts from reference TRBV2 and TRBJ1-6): EPEVTQTPSHQVTQMGQEVILRCVPISNHLYFYWYRQILGQKVEFLVSFYNNEISEKSEIFDDQFSVERPDGSNFTLKIRSTKLEDSAMYFCASRADGVNSPLHFGNGTRLTVT.

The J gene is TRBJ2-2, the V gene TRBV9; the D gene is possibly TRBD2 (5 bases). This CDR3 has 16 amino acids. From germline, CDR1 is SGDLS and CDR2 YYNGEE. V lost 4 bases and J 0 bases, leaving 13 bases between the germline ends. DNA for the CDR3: TGTGCCAGCAGCCCAAGGAGGACGGCGAACACCGGGGAGCTGTTTTTT. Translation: CASSPRRTANTGELFF.